Sequencing of this T cell receptor (beta chain) was carried out in a study of T cells in Graves' hyperthyroidism and ophthalmopathy. Amplified TCR beta CDR3 regions derived from RNA transcripts. Carried out on the TCR CDR3, a first-round RT-PCR used the HTBI primer set. TCRdb reanalysed the multiplex PCR reads using MiXCR and keeps one entry per CDR3 protein. The data contain roughly 500,000 distinct CDR3 sequences, 40% to 55% of them singletons. Study-wide points: Most expanded thyroid clonotypes above 0.001 also appeared in blood.

Germline-derived CDR1 and CDR2 are SGHTA and FQGNSA. The ends were cut back, 5 bases at V and 2 bases at J, with 12 bases in the middle. CDR3 length: 14 amino acids. Concerning this clonotype itself: Its antigen is undetermined.

Uncontrolled infection, other autoimmune disease, pregnancy or lactation excluded patients. Sequenced input: peripheral blood or thyroid tissue (not recorded which). The rearrangement uses TRBV7-2 and TRBJ2-5; D is ambiguous. This TCR was recovered from an adult woman with Graves' disease, either hyperthyroidism or ophthalmopathy (not recorded which). CDR3 region: CASSARRIQETQYF. CDR3 sequence (DNA): TGTGCCAGCAGCGCCCGACGGATACAAGAGACCCAGTACTTC.